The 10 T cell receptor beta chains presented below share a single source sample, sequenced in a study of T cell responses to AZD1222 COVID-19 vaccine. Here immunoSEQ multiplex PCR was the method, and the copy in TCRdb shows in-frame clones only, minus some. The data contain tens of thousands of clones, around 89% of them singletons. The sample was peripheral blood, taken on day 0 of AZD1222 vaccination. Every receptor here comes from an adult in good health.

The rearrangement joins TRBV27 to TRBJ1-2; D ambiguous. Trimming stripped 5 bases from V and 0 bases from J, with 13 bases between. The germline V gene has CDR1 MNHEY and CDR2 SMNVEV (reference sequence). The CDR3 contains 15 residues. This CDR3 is CASSPRGLANYGYTF. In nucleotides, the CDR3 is TGTGCCAGCAGTCCCCGAGGGCTAGCTAACTATGGCTACACCTTC.

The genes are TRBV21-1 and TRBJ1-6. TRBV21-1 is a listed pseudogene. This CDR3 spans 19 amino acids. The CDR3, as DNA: TGTGCCAGCAGCAGAATAAGCGAGGGGATCGACCTCTCAAAATCACCCCTCCACTTT. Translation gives CASSRISEGIDLSKSPLHF.

CDR3 residues: CASSVGGSGHNEQFF. Written as DNA, the CDR3 is TGTGCCAGCAGCGTAGGAGGGAGCGGCCACAATGAGCAGTTCTTC. This chain links TRBV9 with TRBJ2-1, with D maybe TRBD2 (5 bases). Germline assignment: CDR1 SGDLS and CDR2 YYNGEE. V lost 0 bases and J lost 5, with 12 bases in between. This CDR3 is 15 amino acids long.

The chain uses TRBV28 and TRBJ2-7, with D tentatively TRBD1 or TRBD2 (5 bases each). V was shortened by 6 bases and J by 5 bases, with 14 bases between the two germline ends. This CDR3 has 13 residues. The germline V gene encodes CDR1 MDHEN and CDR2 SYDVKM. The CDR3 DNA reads TGTGCCAGCAGGGGACGGCACTCAAACGAGCAGTACTTC. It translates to CASRGRHSNEQYF. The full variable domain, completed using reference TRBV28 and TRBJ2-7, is DVKVTQSSRYLVKRTGEKVFLECVQDMDHENMFWYRQDPGLGLRLIYFSYDVKMKEKGDIPEGYSVSREKKERFSLILESASTNQTSMYLCASRGRHSNEQYFGPGTRLTVT.

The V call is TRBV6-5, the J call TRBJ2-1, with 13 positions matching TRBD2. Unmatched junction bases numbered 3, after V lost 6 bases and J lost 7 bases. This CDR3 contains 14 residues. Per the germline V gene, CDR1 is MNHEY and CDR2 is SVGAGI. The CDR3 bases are TGTGCCAGCAGGGGACTAGCGGGACCGAATGAGCAGTTCTTC. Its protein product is CASRGLAGPNEQFF.

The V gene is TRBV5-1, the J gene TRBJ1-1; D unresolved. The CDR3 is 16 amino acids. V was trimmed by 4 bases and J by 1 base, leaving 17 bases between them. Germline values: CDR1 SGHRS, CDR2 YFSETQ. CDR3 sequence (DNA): TGCGCCAGCAGCCTCCCCGGTGCGGGTGAGAACACTGAAGCTTTCTTT. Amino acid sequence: CASSLPGAGENTEAFF.

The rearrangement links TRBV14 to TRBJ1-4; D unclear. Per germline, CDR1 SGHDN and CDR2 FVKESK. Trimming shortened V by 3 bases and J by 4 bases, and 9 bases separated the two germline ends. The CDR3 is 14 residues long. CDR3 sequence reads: CASSQERVNEKLFF. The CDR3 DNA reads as TGTGCCAGCAGCCAGGAGCGGGTTAATGAAAAACTGTTTTTT.

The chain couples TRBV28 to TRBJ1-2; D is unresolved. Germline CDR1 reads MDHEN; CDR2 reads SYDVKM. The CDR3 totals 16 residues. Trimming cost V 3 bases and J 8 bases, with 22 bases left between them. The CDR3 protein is CASSLGTDAWGKGYTF. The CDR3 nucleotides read TGTGCCAGCAGTTTGGGAACAGACGCATGGGGTAAAGGCTACACCTTC.

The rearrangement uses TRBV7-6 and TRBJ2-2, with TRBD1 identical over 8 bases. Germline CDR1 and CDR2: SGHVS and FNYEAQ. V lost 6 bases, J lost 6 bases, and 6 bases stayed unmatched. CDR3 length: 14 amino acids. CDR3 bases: TGTGCCAGCAGATTGGGACAGGCCGCCGGGGAGCTGTTTTTT. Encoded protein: CASRLGQAAGELFF.

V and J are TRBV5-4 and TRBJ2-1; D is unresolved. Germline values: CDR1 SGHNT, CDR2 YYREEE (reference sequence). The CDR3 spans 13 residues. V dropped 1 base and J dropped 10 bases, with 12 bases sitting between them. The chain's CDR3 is CASSLPPAREQFF. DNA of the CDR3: TGTGCCAGCAGCTTGCCCCCCGCGAGGGAGCAGTTCTTC.